Listed here are 30 T cell receptor beta chains from one sample, sequenced in a study of regulatory T cells in long-lasting Graves disease. Arm-PCR of CDR3 regions and iRepertoire HTBI primers were used to build TCR beta libraries. Each CDR3 protein is one row after TCRdb ran MiXCR on the multiplex PCR reads. The sample lists some 370,000 distinct CDR3 sequences, 12% occurring once. Described time point: newly diagnosed GD, antithyroid drugs for less than 3 months. Extracted RNA from PBMCs served as the source of the TCR library. The same data also went into a second study, on T cells in Graves' hyperthyroidism and ophthalmopathy.

This sample comprised peripheral blood mononuclear cells (PBMCs), obtained at new diagnosis, from a patient treated with antithyroid drugs. The source is a woman aged 18-29 years with Graves disease.

The rearrangement joins TRBV29-1 to TRBJ2-3; D is perhaps TRBD1 (5 bases). V lost 7 bases and J 1 base, leaving 33 bases between the germline ends. Germline values: CDR1 SQVTM, CDR2 ANQGSEA. This CDR3 comprises 20 residues. This chain's CDR3 is CSAVGWGRVRTVRGTDTQYF. CDR3 in DNA: TGCAGCGCCGTGGGATGGGGCAGGGTTCGGACCGTCAGGGGCACAGATACGCAGTATTTT.

This clonotype showed up just a few times. This chain links TRBV20-1 with TRBJ2-7; D ambiguous. CDR1 and CDR2 from the germline V gene are DFQATT and SNEGSKA (reference sequence). The V gene lost 5 bases and the J gene lost 3 bases, with 17 bases spanning the gap. This CDR3 spans 14 amino acids. The CDR3 loop reads CSAPVSFPGYEQYF. CDR3 sequence (DNA): TGCAGTGCTCCCGTATCGTTTCCGGGCTACGAGCAGTACTTC.

In its sample, this clonotype was seen a few times. This sequence joins TRBV10-2 and TRBJ1-1; D unresolved. CDR3 length: 13 amino acids. Germline V lookup: CDR1 WSHSY, CDR2 SAAADI. Trimming left V 2 bases short and J 6 bases short, with 10 bases between. The DNA of the CDR3 is TGCGCCAGCAGTGAGGGTTCGACTTCTGAAGCTTTCTTT. This sequence encodes CASSEGSTSEAFF.

This sequence joins TRBV9 and TRBJ2-5, with TRBD2 matching 12 bases. The ends lost 4 bases at V and 1 base at J; junction bases unmatched: 5. The CDR3 sequence is 16 residues long. Per the germline V gene, CDR1 is SGDLS and CDR2 is YYNGEE. The CDR3 loop reads CASSPTSGGPQETQYF. In nucleotides, the CDR3 is TGTGCCAGCAGCCCGACTAGCGGGGGCCCCCAAGAGACCCAGTACTTC.

This clonotype was observed many times. The chain has TRBV28 and TRBJ2-1; 12 bases align to TRBD2. CDR3 length: 16 amino acids. Trimming removed 6 bases from V and 9 bases from J; junction bases left unmatched: 12. Germline V lookup: CDR1 MDHEN, CDR2 SYDVKM. The CDR3 loop is CASSDVRLAGAGEQFF. CDR3 bases: TGTGCCAGCAGCGATGTTAGACTAGCGGGAGCGGGTGAGCAGTTCTTC.

This clonotype was seen ten or more times. The chain uses TRBV6-1 and TRBJ2-5; 8 bases match TRBD2. J gave up 5 bases and V 7 bases, and 9 bases lay outside the gene matches. CDR1 is MNHNS and CDR2 is SASEGT in the germline V gene. CDR3 size: 14 residues. CDR3 amino acids: CASIRGGMEETQYF. The CDR3 bases are TGTGCCAGCATCCGCGGGGGGATGGAGGAGACCCAGTACTTC.

This clonotype was detected only a few times. The chain combines TRBV4-1 with TRBJ1-5, with TRBD1 as a possible D gene (6 bases). Germline V gene data show CDR1 as MGHRA and CDR2 as YSYEKL. CDR3 length equals 15 residues. V dropped 1 base and J dropped 7 bases, with 14 bases sitting between them. This CDR3 is CASSQGRGGKQPQHF. Written as DNA, the CDR3 is TGCGCCAGCAGCCAAGGCAGGGGAGGGAAGCAGCCCCAGCATTTT.

In DNA form, the CDR3 reads TGTGCCAGCAGCTCATCAGCCGCATCCGGGGGCCCCGGGTCCCAGTACTTC. Residues: CASSSSAASGGPGSQYF. This chain links TRBV7-9 with TRBJ2-5; D is tentatively TRBD1 or TRBD2 (6 bases each). The V gene's germline CDR1 is SEHNR and CDR2 FQNEAQ (reference sequence). The CDR3 totals 17 residues. Between the trimmed V and J ends, which lost 4 bases and 9 bases, there was a span of 27 bases.

The chain employs TRBV2 and TRBJ2-5; D might be TRBD1 or TRBD2, each matching 6 bases. Germline CDR1 is SNHLY and CDR2 is FYNNEI. V was clipped by 5 bases and J by 5 bases, with 18 bases between them. The CDR3 runs to 15 residues. CDR3 nucleotides: TGTGCCAGCAGTAGCCGGGCCCTAGGGGGGGAGACCCAGTACTTC. This gives the protein CASSSRALGGETQYF.

Worth noting for this clonotype: A much larger clone sits a single nucleotide away, making a read error possible. Likely a read error: the CDR3 ends without its conserved phenylalanine or tryptophan. The CDR3 coding sequence is TGTGCCAGCTCACTTTCCCTTGGACAGAACACTGAAGCTTTCTCT. This translates into CASSLSLGQNTEAFS. V usage is TRBV18 and J usage is TRBJ1-1; D might be TRBD1 (5 bases). The CDR3 is 15 amino acids. Between the trimmed V and J ends, which lost 4 bases and 1 base, there was a span of 13 bases. The V gene's germline CDR1 is KGHSH and CDR2 LQKENI.

This clonotype was picked up many times. The J gene is TRBJ1-1, the V gene TRBV7-8, with a possible D match to TRBD1 (5 bases). The germline V and J ends were trimmed by 5 bases and 0 bases, with 16 bases remaining between them. The CDR3 contains 16 residues. Germline CDR1 reads SGHVS; CDR2 reads FQNEAQ. In DNA form, the CDR3 reads TGTGCCAGCAGCGGGCGGGACTCAAGCATGAACACTGAAGCTTTCTTT. Residues: CASSGRDSSMNTEAFF.

The chain employs TRBV6-2 or TRBV6-3 and TRBJ1-5; 11 nucleotides align to TRBD1. Germline V lookup: CDR1 MNHEY, CDR2 SVGEGT. The V and J ends lost 7 bases and 4 bases, in that order; junction bases with no gene match: 15. CDR3 length: 18 amino acids. CDR3 sequence (DNA): TGTGCCAGCACCAAATCCCCTGGACAGGGGGCAAGGAATCAGCCCCAGCATTTT. As protein: CASTKSPGQGARNQPQHF.

Ten or more counts support this clonotype. The chain is built from TRBV20-1 and TRBJ1-1; D might be TRBD1 (5 bases). The CDR3 has 15 residues. V dropped 6 bases and J dropped 4 bases, with 21 bases sitting between them. The germline gives CDR1 DFQATT, CDR2 SNEGSKA (reference sequence). CDR3 sequence reads: CSAPMAGRRGTEAFF. The DNA of the CDR3 is TGCAGTGCACCGATGGCAGGGCGTCGGGGCACTGAAGCTTTCTTT.

The table lists this clonotype with many counts. This sequence joins TRBV27 and TRBJ2-7, with 11 bases aligning to TRBD1. The germline CDR1 and CDR2 sequences are MNHEY and SMNVEV (reference sequence). The CDR3 totals 15 residues. Trimming took 3 bases from V and 5 from J; bases not matched to a gene: 6. Here the CDR3 DNA reads TGTGCCAGCAGTTTTTCCGGGACAGGGGGTGACGAGCAGTACTTC. This gives the protein CASSFSGTGGDEQYF.

This clonotype occurred many times. The CDR3 nucleotides are TGTGCCAGCAGCTTACGGCAGTTAGATACGCAGTATTTT. Translated, it gives CASSLRQLDTQYF. The rearrangement links TRBV11-1 to TRBJ2-3; D is uncertain. CDR3 size: 13 residues. V lost 2 bases and J 5 bases, leaving 8 bases between the germline ends. Germline values: CDR1 SGHAT, CDR2 FQDESV (reference sequence).

This clonotype has ten or more counts. The chain has TRBV2 and TRBJ2-2, with 9 nucleotides matching TRBD1. Germline loops: CDR1 SNHLY, CDR2 FYNNEI. CDR3 length: 16 amino acids. V trimming: 6 bases; J trimming: 4 bases; junction bases outside the gene matches: 9. CDR3: CASSWGQGGSTGELFF. In nucleotides, the CDR3 is TGTGCCAGCAGCTGGGGACAGGGAGGCAGCACCGGGGAGCTGTTTTTT.

The rearrangement joins TRBV14 to TRBJ2-7, with D tentatively TRBD2 (5 bases). The V and J ends lost 4 bases and 3 bases respectively, with 10 bases between them. The CDR3 has 13 amino acids. Germline V gene lookup returns CDR1 SGHDN and CDR2 FVKESK. This chain's CDR3 is CASSRGADYEQYF. CDR3 DNA: TGTGCCAGCAGCCGGGGAGCGGACTACGAGCAGTACTTC. The complete variable domain, with remaining parts taken from reference TRBV14 and TRBJ2-7, reads EAGVTQFPSHSVIEKGQTVTLRCDPISGHDNLYWYRRVMGKEIKFLLHFVKESKQDESGMPNNRFLAERTGGTYSTLKVQPAELEDSGVYFCASSRGADYEQYFGPGTRLTVT.

V usage is TRBV10-3 and J usage is TRBJ2-5, with a weak D call TRBD1 (6 bases). The J call is doubtful: the DNA matches TRBJ2-1 better. Germline CDR1 ENHRY, CDR2 SYGVKD. This CDR3 has 13 amino acids. The CDR3: CAIRVQGLGEQFF. CDR3 coding DNA: TGTGCCATCAGGGTACAGGGTTTGGGTGAGCAGTTCTTC.

This clonotype was picked up many times. The germline gene is not matched at one end of the junction; a read error may be the cause. The chain carries TRBV7-9 and TRBJ2-1; 14 bases agree with TRBD2. The CDR3 length is 18 residues. Germline CDR1 reads SEHNR; CDR2 reads FQNEAQ (reference sequence). In DNA, the CDR3 is TGTGCCAGCAGTTTAGCCCCTCCCGGGACTAGCGGGAGCTTCGGACAGTTCTTC. As protein: CASSLAPPGTSGSFGQFF.

This clonotype was seen many times. V and J are TRBV11-2 and TRBJ2-7; maybe TRBD2 (5 bases). Trimming removed 5 bases from V and 2 bases from J, with 16 bases in between. This CDR3 is built from 15 residues. The germline V gene encodes CDR1 SGHAT and CDR2 FQNNGV. In DNA form, the CDR3 reads TGTGCCAGCAGCCCTGAGCGGAAGATACCCTACGAGCAGTACTTC. It codes for CASSPERKIPYEQYF. Together with reference TRBV11-2 and TRBJ2-7, the CDR3 gives the full variable domain: EAGVAQSPRYKIIEKRQSVAFWCNPISGHATLYWYQQILGQGPKLLIQFQNNGVVDDSQLPKDRFSAERLKGVDSTLKIQPAKLEDSAVYLCASSPERKIPYEQYFGPGTRLTVT.

The chain combines TRBV4-1 with TRBJ1-5; D uncertain. CDR3 length: 16 residues. V was pared by 0 bases and J by 0 bases, with 9 bases between. The germline gives CDR1 MGHRA, CDR2 YSYEKL. The CDR3 DNA follows: TGCGCCAGCAGCCAAGATGTAGGAGATAGCAATCAGCCCCAGCATTTT. This sequence encodes CASSQDVGDSNQPQHF.

The sample holds many counts of this clonotype. V is TRBV19 and J is TRBJ1-2; D remains unclear. CDR3 length equals 13 residues. Trimming shortened V by 2 bases and J by 0 bases, and 4 bases separated the two germline ends. Germline V gives CDR1 LNHDA, CDR2 SQIVND (reference sequence). The DNA for the CDR3 is TGTGCCAGTAGTATACAGGCTAACTATGGCTACACCTTC. The encoded protein is CASSIQANYGYTF.

Ten or more counts support this clonotype. Sequence at one end of the junction differs from germline and may be a read error. V gene TRBV12-3 or TRBV12-4 combines with J gene TRBJ1-1; D remains unclear. The CDR3 is made up of 14 amino acids. The CDR3 loop reads CASSLGLGNTEAFF. In DNA form, the CDR3 reads TGTGCCAGCAGCTTGGGTCTTGGAAACACCGAAGCTTTCTTT.

This clonotype was recorded once. The V call is TRBV12-3 or TRBV12-4, the J call TRBJ2-5, with TRBD2 identical over 7 bases. This CDR3 contains 14 residues. After removal of 6 bases from V and 4 bases from J, the junction contained 8 bases not matched to a gene. The CDR3 sequence is CASRNGRQRETQYF. The CDR3 bases are TGTGCCAGCAGAAACGGGAGGCAGCGAGAGACCCAGTACTTC.

This clonotype was seen at least ten times. This chain links TRBV7-2 with TRBJ2-1; D is undetermined. Per germline, CDR1 SGHTA and CDR2 FQGNSA. CDR3 length: 15 amino acids. Trimming took off 6 bases at V and 2 bases at J, with 14 bases between the two ends. CDR3 residues: CASSPRTVTYNEQFF. For the CDR3, the DNA is TGTGCCAGCAGTCCCAGAACCGTGACCTACAATGAGCAGTTCTTC.

This clonotype was picked up a small number of times. The chain combines TRBV7-2 with TRBJ2-4; TRBD2 matches 14 bases. The germline CDR1 and CDR2 sequences are SGHTA and FQGNSA. With V trimmed by 5 bases and J by 6 bases, 15 bases remained unmatched. There are 19 residues in the CDR3. The DNA for the CDR3 is TGTGCCAGCAGCACGAAGGGACTAGCGGGAGCCTTGGGAGGAAACATTCAGTACTTC. Amino acid sequence: CASSTKGLAGALGGNIQYF.

V usage is TRBV2 and J usage is TRBJ1-1; D is unclear. This CDR3 has 15 amino acids. V was pared by 5 bases and J by 0 bases, with 13 bases between. Germline V gene data show CDR1 as SNHLY and CDR2 as FYNNEI. The CDR3 sequence: CASSSTTRMNTEAFF. CDR3 sequence (DNA): TGTGCCAGCAGTTCGACGACAAGGATGAACACTGAAGCTTTCTTT.

In this sample, this clonotype turned up many times. This rearrangement joins TRBV6-2 or TRBV6-3 to TRBJ2-6; no definite D call. This CDR3 contains 16 residues. Trimming cost V 2 bases and J 1 base, with 9 bases left between them. From germline, CDR1 is MNHEY and CDR2 SVGEGT. The CDR3 is CASSYGRRSGANVLTF. DNA of the CDR3: TGTGCCAGCAGTTACGGCCGACGATCTGGGGCCAACGTCCTGACTTTC.

V usage is TRBV2 and J usage is TRBJ1-1; tentatively, D is TRBD1 (5 bases). V lost 7 bases, J lost 3 bases, and 21 bases lay in between. The length of the CDR3 is 16 residues. Germline V gives CDR1 SNHLY, CDR2 FYNNEI. In nucleotides, the CDR3 is TGTGCCAGCACCCAAACCGGGGGGTTATACGACACTGAAGCTTTCTTT. Amino acid sequence: CASTQTGGLYDTEAFF.

In this sample, this clonotype turned up a few times. The chain has TRBV19 and TRBJ1-1; no definite D call. Trimming pared 5 bases from V and 6 bases from J, leaving 22 bases between. Looked up from germline, CDR1 is LNHDA and CDR2 is SQIVND (reference sequence). The CDR3 loop spans 16 amino acids. The CDR3 region has the DNA TGTGCCAGTAGTGTCAATAGTGTGAGACGAACAGCTGAAGCTTTCTTT. It codes for CASSVNSVRRTAEAFF. The full variable domain, rest sourced from reference TRBV19 and TRBJ1-1, is DGGITQSPKYLFRKEGQNVTLSCEQNLNHDAMYWYRQDPGQGLRLIYYSQIVNDFQKGDIAEGYSVSREKKESFPLTVTSAQKNPTAFYLCASSVNSVRRTAEAFFGQGTRLTVV.